The present TCR beta chain was sequenced within a study of shared clonotypes between healthy human individuals. This clone was seen once. The data were produced by immunoSEQ multiplex PCR, yet TCRdb's version contains in-frame clones alone and is incomplete. The top ten clones hold under 2% of a sample with over 700,000 clones, 72% of them seen once. The V gene's germline CDR1 is LNHNV and CDR2 YYDKDF (reference sequence). The J segment lost 5 bases and the V segment lost 3 bases, leaving 6 bases of the junction unmatched. The CDR3 length is 15 residues. Source material: memory CD4+ T cells sorted from blood. Stated subset: CD45RA-negative fraction. The sequence was collected from a woman aged 25-40 years in good health. The genes are TRBV15 and TRBJ2-1; 8 bases fit TRBD1. CDR3 DNA sequence: TGTGCCACCAGCAGGGCTGGACAGGGACACAATGAGCAGTTCTTC. Protein product: CATSRAGQGHNEQFF.